The sequence of this T cell receptor (beta chain) was determined in a study of memory CD4+ T cells and cytomegalovirus serostatus. The sort gate was single viable CD3+CD4+CD8-CD45RO+ cells for memory CD4+ T cells. The CDR3 spans 16 residues. Per the germline V gene, CDR1 is MDHEN and CDR2 is SYDVKM. How the authors handled the data: After removing out-of-frame reads, 2 million to 2.5 million distinct TCRbeta sequences remained. Clones were sequenced by immunoSEQ multiplex PCR, and TCRdb holds only the in-frame ones, with some missing. D and trimming were read from the DNA, whereas the V and J calls and clone size are those reported in that table. The sample has under 70,000 clones, around 80% seen once; the top ten hold 1.1%.

This TCR came from an adult in good health and CMV-seronegative. The genes are TRBV28 and TRBJ2-5; tentatively, D is TRBD1 or TRBD2 (5 bases each). The J call is in doubt because the DNA end fits TRBJ2-7 better. Material for sequencing was memory CD4+ T cells from blood. This CDR3 is CASRVRLGVASYEQYF. The CDR3 bases are TGTGCCAGCAGGGTCCGTCTGGGGGTCGCCTCCTACGAGCAGTACTTC.